This entry describes one T cell receptor beta chain. Antigen unknown. Germline loops: CDR1 KGHDR, CDR2 SFDVKD. There are 14 residues in the CDR3. V was clipped by 5 bases and J by 3 bases; unmatched bases: 3. This entry is derived from a study of T cells after yellow fever vaccination. Study results and caveats: Any FACS-sorted repertoire could hold abundant clonotypes that contaminate it from the bulk population.

Making TCR cDNA involved 5'RACE template switching, which added UMIs and a universal primer site. TCRdb re-called the 5' RACE reads through MiXCR, storing one row per CDR3 protein. This sample has about 580,000 distinct CDR3 sequences, with roughly 17% found just once. The sequence came from a man aged 18 to 35 who received the YFV17D yellow fever vaccine. V usage is TRBV24-1 and J usage is TRBJ2-5, with 9 bases aligning to TRBD2. The sequencing used PBMCs, collected less than 6 days after the first yellow fever vaccination. The CDR3 spells CATSVAGEEETQYF. The DNA for the CDR3 is TGTGCCACCAGTGTAGCGGGGGAGGAAGAGACCCAGTACTTC.